The T cell receptor (beta chain) under discussion was sequenced for a study of T-cell memory formation after mild COVID-19. Germline-derived CDR1 and CDR2 are SGHRS and YFSETQ. CDR3 length equals 15 residues. The V and J ends lost 3 bases and 8 bases, in that order; junction bases with no gene match: 10. From the 5' RACE reads, TCRdb called clonotypes with MiXCR, one entry per CDR3 protein. The sample consists of hundreds of thousands of distinct CDR3 sequences, roughly an eighth of them appearing once. Material for sequencing was PBMCs or a T cell subset sorted from them (not recorded which). The J gene is TRBJ1-2, the V gene TRBV5-1; 10 positions match TRBD1. This sequence originates from a man between 18 and 35 years old who had mild COVID-19 (a few samples of this study predate the infection). Cell type and time point are not known. CDR3 protein: CASSYTGTGVVGYTF. The DNA for the CDR3 is TGCGCCAGCAGCTATACCGGGACAGGGGTTGTAGGCTACACCTTC.